This TCR beta chain was identified in a study of identical twins. Each CDR3 protein gets one entry after TCRdb re-called the 5' RACE reads with MiXCR. The table has 1.5 million to 2 million distinct CDR3 sequences, about 31% seen once. CDR3 length: 14 residues. Germline V gives CDR1 DFQATT, CDR2 SNEGSKA (reference sequence). Sequencing was carried out using cord blood. The chain combines TRBV20-1 with TRBJ1-4; possibly TRBD1 for D (6 bases). The sequence was collected from a newborn girl in good health. The CDR3 reads CSVMAGTINEKLFF. The CDR3 coding sequence is TGCAGCGTAATGGCCGGGACAATTAATGAAAAACTGTTTTTT.